This T cell receptor beta chain was observed in a study of immune characteristics of hereditary and idiopathic chronic pancreatitis. Turning to the overall study: The study profiled local pancreatic immune cells and TCRbeta repertoires in hereditary and idiopathic chronic pancreatitis compared with control organ donor pancreases. Minimal in vitro experimental manipulation of pancreas-infiltrating T cells was the reason the gDNA-based approach was selected. TCRbeta sequencing included about five control pancreases, 7 or 8 pancreases with hereditary chronic pancreatitis and roughly 6 pancreases with idiopathic chronic pancreatitis.

Patients undergoing total pancreatectomy with islet autotransplantation (TPIAT) were the source of the chronic pancreatitis pancreas tissue. The chronic pancreatitis patients who were included had no known history of diabetes. For TCRbeta sequencing, genomic DNA was extracted directly from bulk pancreas tissue without sorting T cells. Pancreas tissues were collected consecutively from patients and organ donors at two US centers. The library was made by the immunoSEQ multiplex PCR assay. The TCRbeta CDR3 region and adjacent sequences were amplified and sequenced from pancreatic genomic DNA. The paper's data handling went like this. Productive clonality and productive rearrangement counts were measured along with repertoire diversity, which was expressed as a mean normalized Shannon-Wiener index. Control and chronic pancreatitis repertoire metrics were compared by means of the nonparametric Mann-Whitney U test. A shared clonotype was defined as a CDR3beta sequence with the same amino acid composition and length across subjects. TCRdb retrieved this table from immuneACCESS and kept in-frame rearrangements only. Not all clones are present; in checked studies, unresolved V genes account for under half, and no reason is known for the remainder. V and J calls and clone size are given by that table; D and trimming were obtained from the DNA. The sample table lists about 15,000 clones, roughly 70% of them with a count of one. More than 13% of the sample belongs to the ten largest clones.

Overall results and qualifications from the work: Chronic pancreatitis caused by alcohol use was excluded from the study. Because patient tissue could only be obtained at the time of TPIAT, differences in disease duration may have influenced the immune findings. Significantly increased TCRbeta repertoire diversity and reduced clonality were observed in both chronic pancreatitis groups relative to controls. Among around twelve chronic pancreatitis patients, higher numbers of productive TCR rearrangements went along with higher disease severity scores, showing a positive correlation.

As regards this clone: Its specific antigen is unknown. Base quality data are lacking; no much larger clone is found one base away.

The specimen sequenced was pancreas tissue with hereditary chronic pancreatitis. The receptor was isolated from a human donor with chronic pancreatitis.

The CDR3 protein: CASSSLQGFQETQYF. The sequenced DNA: TGTGCCAGCAGCTCCCTTCAGGGCTTCCAAGAGACCCAGTACTTC. This chain is built from TRBV7-9 and TRBJ2-5; the best D guess is TRBD1, with 5 bases matching. The germline V gene (reference sequence) supplies CDR1 SEHNR and CDR2 FQNEAQ. V and J are truncated by 4 bases and 1 base respectively, leaving an intervening sequence of 13 bases. The cysteine opens and the phenylalanine closes a CDR3 of 15 amino acids. The read is trimmed to its CDR3 DNA, 45 bases read in frame from base 1.